The 22 T cell receptor beta chains below come from one sample, sequenced in a study of cytomegalovirus exposure and HLA in healthy donors (dated by TCRdb to 2017 to 2019). The library was made by the immunoSEQ multiplex PCR assay. For the multiplex PCR, a mixture combining 60 forward primers for TCR Vbeta segments and 13 reverse primers for TCR Jbeta segments was used. TCRdb obtained this table from immuneACCESS and retained in-frame rearrangements with V and J assigned. These tables miss some clones; where compared with another copy, unresolved V genes account for less than half of the shortfall, and the remainder is unexplained. This sample is represented by under 250,000 clones; about 80% of them were singletons. Clones ranked in the top ten supply almost 8% of the sample. What was sequenced was PBMCs. The receptor set was obtained from a woman aged 55-70 years in good health and CMV-seropositive.

The chain is built from TRBV5-1 and TRBJ1-1, with 12 nucleotides matching TRBD1. V lost 4 bases, J lost 0 bases, and 4 bases stayed unmatched. This CDR3 has 16 residues. Germline V gene sequence: CDR1 SGHRS, CDR2 YFSETQ. In nucleotides, the CDR3 is TGCGCCAGCAGCACCGGGACAGGGGGCGTGAACACTGAAGCTTTCTTT. This translates into CASSTGTGGVNTEAFF.

The V call is TRBV7-6, the J call TRBJ2-1, with a possible D match to TRBD2 (6 bases). Trimming left V 4 bases short and J 4 bases short, with 14 bases between. CDR1 and CDR2 (germline): SGHVS, FNYEAQ. The CDR3 consists of 15 residues. The CDR3 spells CASSSDPGLYNEQFF. For the CDR3, the DNA is TGTGCCAGCAGCTCTGACCCGGGACTGTACAATGAGCAGTTCTTC.

In its sample, this clone was seen a few times. V usage is TRBV10-3 and J usage is TRBJ2-7; TRBD2 matches at 9 bases. CDR3 length equals 15 residues. In germline, CDR1 is ENHRY, CDR2 SYGVKD. Trimming at V came to 3 bases and at J to 3 bases, leaving 6 bases not matched to a gene. This chain's CDR3 is CAISDWTSENYEQYF. In nucleotides, the CDR3 is TGTGCCATCAGTGATTGGACTAGCGAGAACTACGAGCAGTACTTC.

The chain recombines TRBV18 with TRBJ2-7; the D gene is possibly TRBD1 (5 bases). The CDR3 spans 15 residues. Germline V CDR1 and CDR2: KGHSH, LQKENI. Between the trimmed V and J ends, which lost 5 bases and 0 bases, there was a span of 14 bases. CDR3 sequence reads: CASSKVQASSYEQYF. DNA for the CDR3: TGTGCCAGCTCAAAAGTACAGGCCAGCTCCTACGAGCAGTACTTC.

The chain has TRBV13 and TRBJ2-1, with 7 nucleotides matching TRBD2. Germline CDR1 and CDR2: PRHDT and FYEKMQ (reference sequence). The V and J ends lost 2 bases and 2 bases, in that order; junction bases with no gene match: 6. The CDR3 covers 16 residues. As DNA, the CDR3 is TGTGCCAGCAGCTTATTCAGGCGGGGGACCTACAATGAGCAGTTCTTC. It yields the protein CASSLFRRGTYNEQFF.

This clone was recorded once. The V call is TRBV7-3, the J call TRBJ2-7; the match to TRBD2 covers 7 bases. The V segment lost 5 bases and the J segment 2 bases; nucleotides outside the gene matches: 9. The germline V gene has CDR1 SGHTA and CDR2 FQGTGA. The length of the CDR3 is 15 residues. The CDR3 nucleotides read TGTGCCAGCAGCCCGAGCGCTAGCGGTACCTACGAGCAGTACTTC. This encodes CASSPSASGTYEQYF.

V usage is TRBV2 and J usage is TRBJ2-7; 7 nucleotides align to TRBD1. From germline, CDR1 is SNHLY and CDR2 FYNNEI. V dropped 7 bases and J dropped 5; count of bases not matched to a gene: 5. The CDR3 spans 12 residues. The CDR3 sequence is CASTTGENEQYF. CDR3 DNA: TGTGCCAGCACAACAGGGGAGAACGAGCAGTACTTC.

The chain links TRBV12-5 to TRBJ1-2; the D gene is possibly TRBD1 (6 bases). CDR1 and CDR2 from the germline V gene are LGHNT and FRNRAP. The CDR3 extends over 11 amino acids. V lost 6 bases and J lost 6, with 8 bases in between. This CDR3 reads CASGPGDGYTF. DNA for the CDR3: TGTGCTAGTGGCCCAGGGGATGGCTACACCTTC. Drawing the rest from reference TRBV12-5 and TRBJ1-2, the complete variable domain is DARVTQTPRHKVTEMGQEVTMRCQPILGHNTVFWYRQTMMQGLELLAYFRNRAPLDDSGMPKDRFSAEMPDATLATLKIQPSEPRDSAVYFCASGPGDGYTFGSGTRLTVV.

V gene TRBV5-1 combines with J gene TRBJ2-7, with D perhaps matching TRBD1 (9 bases). This CDR3 has 15 amino acids. The germline V gene encodes CDR1 SGHRS and CDR2 YFSETQ. V lost 4 bases, J lost 4 bases, and 18 bases lay in between. CDR3 sequence reads: CASSPGGTGKYEQYF. CDR3 DNA sequence: TGCGCCAGCAGCCCGGGAGGGACAGGGAAGTACGAGCAGTACTTC.

J is TRBJ1-1 and V is TRBV5-6; D perhaps matches TRBD1 (6 bases). This CDR3 comprises 14 residues. The ends were cut back, 5 bases at V and 4 bases at J, with 15 bases in the middle. Germline V gene sequence: CDR1 SGHDT, CDR2 YYEEEE. The CDR3 spells CASSHRARATEAFF. CDR3 coding DNA: TGTGCCAGCAGTCACAGGGCTAGGGCCACTGAAGCTTTCTTT.

The rearrangement links TRBV6-1 to TRBJ1-1, with D possibly being TRBD1 (5 bases). The CDR3 has 14 residues. The germline gives CDR1 MNHNS, CDR2 SASEGT. V dropped 5 bases and J dropped 3 bases, with 13 bases sitting between them. The CDR3 nucleotides are TGTGCCAGCAGTTTACAGTGGGGGGACACTGAAGCTTTCTTT. The encoded protein is CASSLQWGDTEAFF.

The chain joins TRBV5-6 to TRBJ1-2; D perhaps matches TRBD1 (6 bases). Trimming cost V 0 bases and J 4 bases, with 10 bases left between them. The CDR3 covers 14 residues. Germline assignment: CDR1 SGHDT and CDR2 YYEEEE. DNA of the CDR3: TGTGCCAGCAGCTTGGGACAGGCCCTCTATGGCTACACCTTC. Translation: CASSLGQALYGYTF. The full variable domain, completed using reference TRBV5-6 and TRBJ1-2, is DAGVTQSPTHLIKTRGQQVTLRCSPKSGHDTVSWYQQALGQGPQFIFQYYEEEERQRGNFPDRFSGHQFPNYSSELNVNALLLGDSALYLCASSLGQALYGYTFGSGTRLTVV.

CDR3 nucleotides: TGCGCCAGCTCAGGTAGCGGGAGAAGAGAAGCCGGGGAGCTGTTTTTT. This encodes CASSGSGRREAGELFF. The genes are TRBV5-1 and TRBJ2-2, with 9 bases aligning to TRBD2. Germline values: CDR1 SGHRS, CDR2 YFSETQ. J gave up 6 bases and V 7 bases, and 13 bases lay outside the gene matches. The CDR3 has 16 residues.

The chain joins TRBV2 to TRBJ2-3; tentatively, D is TRBD2 (5 bases). The CDR3 is made up of 13 amino acids. Trimming pared 6 bases from V and 2 bases from J, leaving 9 bases between. Germline CDR1 is SNHLY and CDR2 is FYNNEI. The CDR3 spells CASRLGLTDTQYF. In nucleotides, the CDR3 is TGTGCCAGCAGACTAGGTCTCACAGATACGCAGTATTTT.

The V call is TRBV6-5, the J call TRBJ1-6, with unresolved D. Trimming took 2 bases from V and 10 from J, leaving 12 bases between them. Looked up from germline, CDR1 is MNHEY and CDR2 is SVGAGI. The CDR3 is 14 amino acids. CDR3 region: CASSYAPRNSPLHF. In DNA form, the CDR3 reads TGTGCCAGCAGTTACGCCCCGAGGAACTCACCCCTCCACTTT.

In this sample, this clone turned up once. This chain uses TRBV6-5 with TRBJ2-1; possible D gene TRBD2, 6 bases. CDR3 length: 14 amino acids. Trimming took 6 bases from V and 7 from J, leaving 16 bases between them. Germline lookup yields CDR1 MNHEY and CDR2 SVGAGI. The CDR3 coding sequence is TGTGCCAGCAGACGCCCGGGACTCCTGAATGAGCAGTTCTTC. Encoded protein: CASRRPGLLNEQFF.

The chain employs TRBV7-9 and TRBJ1-4, with D perhaps matching TRBD1 (5 bases). The CDR3 runs 15 residues. Germline-derived CDR1 and CDR2 are SEHNR and FQNEAQ (reference sequence). Trimming stripped 5 bases from V and 8 bases from J, with 18 bases between. CDR3: CASSPTEPAKEKLFF. DNA of the CDR3: TGTGCCAGCAGCCCGACAGAACCCGCGAAGGAAAAACTGTTTTTT.

The rearrangement links TRBV20-1 to TRBJ1-3, with D possibly TRBD1 on 6 matching bases. The V end lost 6 bases, the J end lost 14 bases, and 17 bases lay between the germline ends. CDR1 is DFQATT, CDR2 SNEGSKA, per germline (reference sequence). This CDR3 region has 11 residues. DNA for the CDR3: TGCAGTGCGTCCTCGGACAGAGCGGTATATTTT. The encoded protein is CSASSDRAVYF.

The table lists this clone with a count of one. One end of the junction is discordant with germline, which a read error may explain. The same CDR3 is also encoded by other DNA sequences in this sample. The chain uses TRBV2 and TRBJ1-2, with 8 bases identical to TRBD1. CDR3 length: 14 residues. The germline gives CDR1 SNHLY, CDR2 FYNNEI. The CDR3 spells CASSEAQGAYGYTF. CDR3 DNA: TGTGCCAGCAGCGAAGCCCAGGGGGCGTATGGCTACACCTTC.

The CDR3 sequence is CASSVGASGSGTGELFF. Here the CDR3 DNA reads TGTGCCAGCAGCGTAGGCGCTAGCGGGAGTGGCACCGGGGAGCTGTTTTTT. V is TRBV9 and J is TRBJ2-2; TRBD2 aligns across 10 bases. Per germline, CDR1 SGDLS and CDR2 YYNGEE. The CDR3 length is 17 residues. J lost 4 bases, V lost 0 bases, and 6 bases had no gene match.

This chain connects TRBV5-4 to TRBJ1-5, with D hard to call. CDR1 and CDR2 from the germline V gene are SGHNT and YYREEE (reference sequence). Trimming cost V 0 bases and J 4 bases, with 14 bases left between them. This CDR3 has 16 residues. CDR3 in amino acids: CASSLDGLTKNQPQHF. CDR3 coding DNA: TGTGCCAGCAGCTTGGACGGACTTACCAAAAATCAGCCCCAGCATTTT. Filled out from reference TRBV5-4 and TRBJ1-5, the complete variable domain reads ETGVTQSPTHLIKTRGQQVTLRCSSQSGHNTVSWYQQALGQGPQFIFQYYREEENGRGNFPPRFSGLQFPNYSSELNVNALELDDSALYLCASSLDGLTKNQPQHFGDGTRLSIL.

The V call is TRBV4-1, the J call TRBJ2-7; 10 bases map to TRBD2. V shed 4 bases, J shed 6 bases, and the junction held 18 bases outside the gene matches. Germline CDR1 reads MGHRA; CDR2 reads YSYEKL. The CDR3 consists of 18 residues. DNA for the CDR3: TGCGCCAGCAGCCGTCCTCTAGCGGGGGTTGGGGATTCCCCCGAGCAGTACTTC. Translation: CASSRPLAGVGDSPEQYF.